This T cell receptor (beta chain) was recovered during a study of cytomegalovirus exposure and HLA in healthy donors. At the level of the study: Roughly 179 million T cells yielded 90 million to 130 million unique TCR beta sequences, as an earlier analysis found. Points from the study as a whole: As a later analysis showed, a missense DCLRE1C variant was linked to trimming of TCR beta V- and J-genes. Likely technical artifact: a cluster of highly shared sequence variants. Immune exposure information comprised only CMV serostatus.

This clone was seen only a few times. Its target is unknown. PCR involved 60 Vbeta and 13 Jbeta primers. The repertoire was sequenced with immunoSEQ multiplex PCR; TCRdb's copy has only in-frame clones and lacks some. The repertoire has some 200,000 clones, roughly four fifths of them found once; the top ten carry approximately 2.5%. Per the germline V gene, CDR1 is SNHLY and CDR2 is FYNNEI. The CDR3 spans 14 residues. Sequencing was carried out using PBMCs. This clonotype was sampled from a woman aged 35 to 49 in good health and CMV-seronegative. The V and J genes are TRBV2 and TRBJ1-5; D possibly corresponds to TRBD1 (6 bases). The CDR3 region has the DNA TGTGTCACTGGACAGACAAATAGCAATCAGCCCCAGCATTTT. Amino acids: CVTGQTNSNQPQHF. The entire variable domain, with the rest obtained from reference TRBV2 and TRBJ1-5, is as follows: EPEVTQTPSHQVTQMGQEVILRCVPISNHLYFYWYRQILGQKVEFLVSFYNNEISEKSEIFDDQFSVERPDGSNFTLKIRSTKLEDSAMYFCVTGQTNSNQPQHFGDGTRLSIL.